This entry concerns a single T cell receptor (beta chain). What it binds is not known. Germline CDR1 is GTSNPN and CDR2 is SVGIG (reference sequence). This CDR3 is built from 13 residues. Deletions cut 2 bases from V and 3 bases from J, with 11 bases between. The entry originates in a study of T-cell memory formation after mild COVID-19. Study outcomes and limitations: Memory sampled before infection contained some responding clones, suggesting cross-reactive memory joined. Mostly located in CM and EM were contracting CD4+ clones, with contracting CD8+ clones located in EMRA. Day 15 to 85 contractors were CD4/CD8 balanced; later expanders leaned CD4+.

Researchers used 5'RACE with constant-segment primers to make TCR alpha and TCR beta cDNA libraries that carry sample barcodes and UMIs. TCRdb redid the calling of the 5' RACE reads with MiXCR, one entry per CDR3 protein. The data show more than 350,000 distinct CDR3 sequences, roughly 15% seen once. Sequencing used PBMCs or a T cell subset sorted from them (not recorded which). The J gene is TRBJ2-7, the V gene TRBV30, with a possible D match to TRBD1 (7 bases). The receptor was isolated from a man aged 18 to 30 who had mild COVID-19 (a few samples of this study predate the infection). Cell type and time point are not known. The CDR3 coding sequence is TGTGCCTGGAGTAGACAGGGAGGCTACGAGCAGTACTTC. This translates into CAWSRQGGYEQYF.